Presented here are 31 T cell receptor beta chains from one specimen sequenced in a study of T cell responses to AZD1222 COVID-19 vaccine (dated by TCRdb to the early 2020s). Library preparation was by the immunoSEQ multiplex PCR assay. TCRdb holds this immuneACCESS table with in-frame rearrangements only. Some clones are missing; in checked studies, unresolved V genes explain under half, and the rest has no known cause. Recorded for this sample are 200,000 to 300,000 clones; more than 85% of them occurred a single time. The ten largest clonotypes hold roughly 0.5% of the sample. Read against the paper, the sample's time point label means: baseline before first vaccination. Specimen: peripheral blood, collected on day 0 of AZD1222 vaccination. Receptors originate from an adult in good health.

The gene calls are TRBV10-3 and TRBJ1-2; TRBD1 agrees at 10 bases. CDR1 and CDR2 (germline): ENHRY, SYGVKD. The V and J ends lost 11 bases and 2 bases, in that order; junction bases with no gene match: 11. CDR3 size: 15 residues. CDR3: CAHTKGQGTNYGYTF. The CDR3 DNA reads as TGTGCCCACACCAAGGGACAGGGGACGAACTATGGCTACACCTTC.

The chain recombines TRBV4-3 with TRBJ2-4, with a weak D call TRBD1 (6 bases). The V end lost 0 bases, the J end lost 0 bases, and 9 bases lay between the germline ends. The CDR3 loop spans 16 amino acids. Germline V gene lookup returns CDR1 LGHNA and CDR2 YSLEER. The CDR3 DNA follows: TGCGCCAGCAGCCAAGACACAGGGCTAGCCAAAAACATTCAGTACTTC. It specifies CASSQDTGLAKNIQYF.

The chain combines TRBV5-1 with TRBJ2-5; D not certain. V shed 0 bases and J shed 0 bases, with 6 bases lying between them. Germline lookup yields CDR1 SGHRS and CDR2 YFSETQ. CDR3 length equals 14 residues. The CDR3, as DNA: TGCGCCAGCAGCTTGGCCAACGACCAAGAGACCCAGTACTTC. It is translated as CASSLANDQETQYF.

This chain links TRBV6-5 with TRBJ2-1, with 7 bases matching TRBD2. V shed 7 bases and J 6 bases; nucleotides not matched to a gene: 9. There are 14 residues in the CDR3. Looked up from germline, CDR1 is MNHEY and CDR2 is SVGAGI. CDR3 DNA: TGTGCCAGCACGACGGGAGGAAATGGCAATGAGCAGTTCTTC. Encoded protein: CASTTGGNGNEQFF.

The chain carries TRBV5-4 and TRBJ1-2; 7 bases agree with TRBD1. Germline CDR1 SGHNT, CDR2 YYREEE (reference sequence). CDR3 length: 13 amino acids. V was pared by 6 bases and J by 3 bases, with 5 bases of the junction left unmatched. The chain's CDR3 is CASNRQGDYGYTF. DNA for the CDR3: TGTGCCAGCAACAGACAGGGCGACTATGGCTACACCTTC. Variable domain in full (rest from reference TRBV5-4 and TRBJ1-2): ETGVTQSPTHLIKTRGQQVTLRCSSQSGHNTVSWYQQALGQGPQFIFQYYREEENGRGNFPPRFSGLQFPNYSSELNVNALELDDSALYLCASNRQGDYGYTFGSGTRLTVV.

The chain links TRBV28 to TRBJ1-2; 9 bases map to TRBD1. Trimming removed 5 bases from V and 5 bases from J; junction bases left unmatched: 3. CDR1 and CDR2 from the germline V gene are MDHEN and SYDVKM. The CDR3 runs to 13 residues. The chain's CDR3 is CASSPDRGYGYTF. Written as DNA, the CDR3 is TGTGCCAGCAGTCCGGACAGGGGATATGGCTACACCTTC.

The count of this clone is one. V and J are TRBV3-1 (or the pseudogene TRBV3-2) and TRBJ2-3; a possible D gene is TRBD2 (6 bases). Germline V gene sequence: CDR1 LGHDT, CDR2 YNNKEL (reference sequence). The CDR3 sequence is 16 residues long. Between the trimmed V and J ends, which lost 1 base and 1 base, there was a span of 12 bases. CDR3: CASSQASGVGTDTQYF. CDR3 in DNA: TGTGCCAGCAGCCAAGCGTCGGGAGTGGGCACAGATACGCAGTATTTT.

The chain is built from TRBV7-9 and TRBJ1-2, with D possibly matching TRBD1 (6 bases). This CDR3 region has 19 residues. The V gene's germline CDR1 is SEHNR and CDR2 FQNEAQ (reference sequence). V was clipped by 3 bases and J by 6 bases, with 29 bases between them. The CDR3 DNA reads TGTGCCAGCAGCTTCAGCAAATACATCACCGGGGGCGTACTGGATGGCTACACCTTC. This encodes CASSFSKYITGGVLDGYTF.

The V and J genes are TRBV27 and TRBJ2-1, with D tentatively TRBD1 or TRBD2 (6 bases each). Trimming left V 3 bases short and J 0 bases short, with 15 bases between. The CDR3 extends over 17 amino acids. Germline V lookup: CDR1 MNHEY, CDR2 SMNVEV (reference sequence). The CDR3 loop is CASSFPGGFSSYNEQFF. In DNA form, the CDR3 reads TGTGCCAGCAGTTTTCCCGGGGGCTTCAGCTCCTACAATGAGCAGTTCTTC.

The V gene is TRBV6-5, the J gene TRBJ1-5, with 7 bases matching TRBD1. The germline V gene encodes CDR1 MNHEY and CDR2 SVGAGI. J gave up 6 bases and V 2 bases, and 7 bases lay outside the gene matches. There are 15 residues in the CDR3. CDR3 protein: CASSYAAQGGQPQHF. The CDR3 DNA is TGTGCCAGCAGTTACGCCGCCCAGGGGGGTCAGCCCCAGCATTTT.

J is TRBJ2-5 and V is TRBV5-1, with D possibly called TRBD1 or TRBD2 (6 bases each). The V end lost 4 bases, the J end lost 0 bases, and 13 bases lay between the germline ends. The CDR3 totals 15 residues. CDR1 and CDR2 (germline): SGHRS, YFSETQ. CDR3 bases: TGCGCCAGCAGCCGGGGGCAGGCGTACCAAGAGACCCAGTACTTC. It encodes CASSRGQAYQETQYF.

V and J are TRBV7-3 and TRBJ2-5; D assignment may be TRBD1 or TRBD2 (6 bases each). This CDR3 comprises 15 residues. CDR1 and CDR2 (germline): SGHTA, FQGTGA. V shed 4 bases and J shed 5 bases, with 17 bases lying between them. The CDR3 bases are TGTGCCAGCAGCTCGGGGGCGGGTTTGGGCGAGACCCAGTACTTC. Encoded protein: CASSSGAGLGETQYF.

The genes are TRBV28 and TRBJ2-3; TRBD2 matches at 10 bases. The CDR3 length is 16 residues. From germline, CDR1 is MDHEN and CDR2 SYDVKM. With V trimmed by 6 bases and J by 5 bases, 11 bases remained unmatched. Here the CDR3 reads CASRSKAGGRKDTQYF. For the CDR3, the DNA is TGTGCCAGCAGGTCGAAAGCGGGAGGGCGGAAAGATACGCAGTATTTT.

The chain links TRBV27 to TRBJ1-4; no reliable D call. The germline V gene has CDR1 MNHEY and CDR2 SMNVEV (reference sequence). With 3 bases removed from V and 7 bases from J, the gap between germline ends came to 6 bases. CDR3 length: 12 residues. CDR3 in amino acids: CASSFNGEKLFF. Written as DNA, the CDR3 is TGTGCCAGCAGTTTCAACGGTGAAAAACTGTTTTTT. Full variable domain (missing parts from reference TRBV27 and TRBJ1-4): EAQVTQNPRYLITVTGKKLTVTCSQNMNHEYMSWYRQDPGLGLRQIYYSMNVEVTDKGDVPEGYKVSRKEKRNFPLILESPSPNQTSLYFCASSFNGEKLFFGSGTQLSVL.

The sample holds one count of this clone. As DNA, the CDR3 is TGCAGTGCTACTGATAGCGGGAGGGCCAGGAATGAGCAGTTCTTC. Amino acids: CSATDSGRARNEQFF. This chain joins TRBV20-1 and TRBJ2-1, with TRBD2 matching over 11 bases. J lost 7 bases, V lost 4 bases, and 9 bases had no gene match. The CDR3 covers 15 residues. Germline V CDR1 and CDR2: DFQATT, SNEGSKA (reference sequence).

CDR3 coding DNA: TGTGCCAGCAGTGCACAGGGGACCTCCTACGAGCAGTACTTC. Translation gives CASSAQGTSYEQYF. The V call is TRBV2, the J call TRBJ2-7; TRBD1 agrees at 7 bases. This CDR3 comprises 14 residues. The germline V gene encodes CDR1 SNHLY and CDR2 FYNNEI. V gave up 4 bases and J gave up 0 bases; unmatched junction bases: 3.

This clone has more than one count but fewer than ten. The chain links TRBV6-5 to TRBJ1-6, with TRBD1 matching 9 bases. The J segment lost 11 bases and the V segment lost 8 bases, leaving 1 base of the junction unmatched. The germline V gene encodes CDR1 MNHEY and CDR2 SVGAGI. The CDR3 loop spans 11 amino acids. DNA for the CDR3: TGTGCCAGCGGGACAGGGCCACCCCTCCACTTT. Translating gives CASGTGPPLHF.

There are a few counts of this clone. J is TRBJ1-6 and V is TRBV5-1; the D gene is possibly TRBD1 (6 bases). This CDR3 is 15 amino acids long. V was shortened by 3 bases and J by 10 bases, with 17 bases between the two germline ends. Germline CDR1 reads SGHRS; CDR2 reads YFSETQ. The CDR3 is CASSSGTTRASPLHF. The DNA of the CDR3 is TGCGCCAGCAGCTCCGGGACAACGCGGGCGTCACCCCTCCACTTT.

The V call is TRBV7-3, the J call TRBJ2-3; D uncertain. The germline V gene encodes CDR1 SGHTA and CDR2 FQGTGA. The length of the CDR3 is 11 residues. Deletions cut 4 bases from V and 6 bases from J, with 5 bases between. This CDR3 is CASSSRDTQYF. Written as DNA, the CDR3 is TGTGCCAGCAGCTCCCGGGATACGCAGTATTTT.

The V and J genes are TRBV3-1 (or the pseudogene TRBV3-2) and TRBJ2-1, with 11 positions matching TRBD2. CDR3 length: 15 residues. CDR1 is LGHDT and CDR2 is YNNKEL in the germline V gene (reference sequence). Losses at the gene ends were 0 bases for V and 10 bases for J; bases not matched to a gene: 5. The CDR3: CASSQELAGAWEQFF. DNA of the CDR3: TGTGCCAGCAGCCAAGAACTAGCGGGAGCATGGGAGCAGTTCTTC.

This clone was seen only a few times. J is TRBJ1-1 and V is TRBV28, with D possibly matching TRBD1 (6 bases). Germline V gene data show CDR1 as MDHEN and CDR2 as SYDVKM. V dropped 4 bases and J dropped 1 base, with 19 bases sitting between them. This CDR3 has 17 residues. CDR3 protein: CASSSLAGTSQNTEAFF. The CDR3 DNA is TGTGCCAGCAGTTCCCTGGCCGGGACATCTCAGAACACTGAAGCTTTCTTT.

The CDR3 is CASSTANYGYTF. The CDR3 nucleotides are TGTGCCAGCAGTACAGCTAACTATGGCTACACCTTC. The J gene is TRBJ1-2, the V gene TRBV11-2; D gene ambiguous. This CDR3 has 12 amino acids. V lost 6 bases to trimming and J lost 0 bases, with 5 bases between them. The germline V gene encodes CDR1 SGHAT and CDR2 FQNNGV.

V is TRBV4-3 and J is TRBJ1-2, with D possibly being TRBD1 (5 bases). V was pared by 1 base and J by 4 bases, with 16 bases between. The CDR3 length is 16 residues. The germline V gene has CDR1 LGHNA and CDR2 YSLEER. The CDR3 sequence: CASSQGGGDASYGYTF. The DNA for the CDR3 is TGCGCCAGCAGCCAAGGGGGAGGGGATGCATCCTATGGCTACACCTTC.

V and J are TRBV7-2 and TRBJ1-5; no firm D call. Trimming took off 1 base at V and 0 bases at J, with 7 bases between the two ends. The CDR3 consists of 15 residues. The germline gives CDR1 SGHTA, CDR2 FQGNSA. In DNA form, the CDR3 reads TGTGCCAGCAGCTTAGACGGATATAGCAATCAGCCCCAGCATTTT. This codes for CASSLDGYSNQPQHF.

The CDR3 nucleotides read TGTGCCAGCAGTTTTCAGGTCCCCTACAATGAGCAGTTCTTC. Translated: CASSFQVPYNEQFF. V gene TRBV28 combines with J gene TRBJ2-1; D gene ambiguous. This CDR3 contains 14 residues. The V gene's germline CDR1 is MDHEN and CDR2 SYDVKM. V was shortened by 3 bases and J by 2 bases, with 8 bases between the two germline ends. Full variable domain (missing parts from reference TRBV28 and TRBJ2-1): DVKVTQSSRYLVKRTGEKVFLECVQDMDHENMFWYRQDPGLGLRLIYFSYDVKMKEKGDIPEGYSVSREKKERFSLILESASTNQTSMYLCASSFQVPYNEQFFGPGTRLTVL.

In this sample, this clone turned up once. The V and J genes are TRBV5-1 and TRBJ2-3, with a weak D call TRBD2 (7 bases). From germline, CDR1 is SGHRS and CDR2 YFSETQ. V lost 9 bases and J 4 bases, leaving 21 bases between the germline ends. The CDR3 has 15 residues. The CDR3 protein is CATAVTGRGADTQYF. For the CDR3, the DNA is TGCGCCACCGCAGTTACAGGGAGGGGTGCAGATACGCAGTATTTT.

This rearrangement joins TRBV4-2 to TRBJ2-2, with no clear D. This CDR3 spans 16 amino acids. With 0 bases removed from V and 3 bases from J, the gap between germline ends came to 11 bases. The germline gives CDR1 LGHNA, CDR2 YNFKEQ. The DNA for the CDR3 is TGTGCCAGCAGCCAAGATCTAAAACAGCACACCGGGGAGCTGTTTTTT. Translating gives CASSQDLKQHTGELFF.

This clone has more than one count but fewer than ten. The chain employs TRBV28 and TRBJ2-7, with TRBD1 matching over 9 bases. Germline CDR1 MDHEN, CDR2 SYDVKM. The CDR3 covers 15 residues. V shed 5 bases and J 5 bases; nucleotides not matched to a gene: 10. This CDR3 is CASSPHTGGRDEQYF. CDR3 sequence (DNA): TGTGCCAGCAGTCCCCATACAGGGGGCAGGGACGAGCAGTACTTC.

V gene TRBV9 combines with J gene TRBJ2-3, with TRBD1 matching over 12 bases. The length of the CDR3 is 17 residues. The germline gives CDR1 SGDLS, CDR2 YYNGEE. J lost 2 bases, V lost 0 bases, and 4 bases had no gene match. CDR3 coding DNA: TGTGCCAGCAGCGTAGAGGGGACAGGGGGCCCCACAGATACGCAGTATTTT. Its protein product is CASSVEGTGGPTDTQYF. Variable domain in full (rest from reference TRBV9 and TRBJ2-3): DSGVTQTPKHLITATGQRVTLRCSPRSGDLSVYWYQQSLDQGLQFLIQYYNGEERAKGNILERFSAQQFPDLHSELNLSSLELGDSALYFCASSVEGTGGPTDTQYFGPGTRLTVL.

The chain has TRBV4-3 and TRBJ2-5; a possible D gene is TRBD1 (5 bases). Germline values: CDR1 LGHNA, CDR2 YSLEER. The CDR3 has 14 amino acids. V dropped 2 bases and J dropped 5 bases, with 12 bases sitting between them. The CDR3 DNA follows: TGCGCCAGCAGCCAAAATAAAGGGGCGGAGACCCAGTACTTC. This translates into CASSQNKGAETQYF.

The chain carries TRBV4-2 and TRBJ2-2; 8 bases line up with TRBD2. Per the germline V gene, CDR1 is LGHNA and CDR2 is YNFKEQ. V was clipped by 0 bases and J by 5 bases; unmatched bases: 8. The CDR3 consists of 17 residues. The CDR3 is CASSQDGSGRATGELFF. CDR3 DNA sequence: TGTGCCAGCAGCCAAGATGGAAGCGGGAGAGCGACCGGGGAGCTGTTTTTT.